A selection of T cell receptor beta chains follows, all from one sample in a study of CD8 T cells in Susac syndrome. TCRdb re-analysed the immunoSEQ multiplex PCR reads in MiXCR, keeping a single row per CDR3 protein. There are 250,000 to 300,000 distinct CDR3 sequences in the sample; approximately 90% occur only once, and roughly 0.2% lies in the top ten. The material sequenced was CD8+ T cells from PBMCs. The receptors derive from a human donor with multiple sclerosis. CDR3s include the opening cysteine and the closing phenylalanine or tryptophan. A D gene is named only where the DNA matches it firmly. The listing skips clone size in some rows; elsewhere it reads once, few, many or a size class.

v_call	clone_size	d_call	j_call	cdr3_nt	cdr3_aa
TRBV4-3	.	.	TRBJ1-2	TGCGCCAGCAGCCAAGATGTCGACGGTTCCTATGGCTACACCTTC	CASSQDVDGSYGYTF
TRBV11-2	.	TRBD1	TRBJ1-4	TGTGCCAGCAGCATCTGGGGAACAGGGGAAATATTACCGACTAATGAAAAACTGTTTTTT	CASSIWGTGEILPTNEKLFF
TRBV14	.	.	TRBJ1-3	TGTGCCAGCAGCCAAGATTCGACAGTAGGAAACACCATATATTTT	CASSQDSTVGNTIYF
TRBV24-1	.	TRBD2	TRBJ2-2	TGTGCCACCAGTGACTCCCCCGGGACTAGCGGGAGGGCCTCGAACACCGGGGAGCTGTTTTTT	CATSDSPGTSGRASNTGELFF
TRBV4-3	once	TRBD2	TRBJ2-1	TGCGCCAGCAGCCAAGATGTTCGGCGGGAGGGCCGGGGGGATGAGCAGTTCTTC	CASSQDVRREGRGDEQFF
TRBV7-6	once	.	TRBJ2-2	TGTGCCAGCAGCAACGCGGCGGCCGGGGAGCTGTTTTTT	CASSNAAAGELFF
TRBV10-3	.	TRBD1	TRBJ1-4	TGTGCCATCAGTGTGACAGGGGATAGGGAAAAACTGTTTTTT	CAISVTGDREKLFF
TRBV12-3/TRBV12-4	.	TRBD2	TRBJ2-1	TGTGCCAGCAGACCGGGACTAGCGGGAGTCGAGCAGTTCTTC	CASRPGLAGVEQFF
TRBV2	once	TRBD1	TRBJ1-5	TGTGCCAGCAGTGGGGGGACAGGGATTTCTGATCAGCCCCAGCATTTT	CASSGGTGISDQPQHF
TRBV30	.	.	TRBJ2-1	TGTGCCTGGAGTCCCGGGGACAATGAGCAGTTCTTC	CAWSPGDNEQFF
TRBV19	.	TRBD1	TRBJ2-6	TGTGCCAGTACAGGGACAGGGGGTTCCACTGGGGCCAACGTCCTGACTTTC	CASTGTGGSTGANVLTF
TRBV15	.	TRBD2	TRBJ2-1	TGTGCCACCAGCTCCGGGGGGGGACATGAGCAGTTCTTC	CATSSGGGHEQFF
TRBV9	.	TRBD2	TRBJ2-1	TGTGCCAGCAGCGTAGGAGCGGGAGCCTATGAGCAGTTCTTC	CASSVGAGAYEQFF
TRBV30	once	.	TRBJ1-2	TGTGCCTGGAGTGGACCCAGGCGGGGGGACACCTTC	CAWSGPRRGDTF
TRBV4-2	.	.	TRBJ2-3	TGTGCCAGCAGCCAAGACAGGGGCACAGATACGCAGTATTTT	CASSQDRGTDTQYF
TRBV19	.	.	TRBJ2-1	TGTGCCAGTAGTCCTAGACCGGCCAATGAGCAGTTCTTC	CASSPRPANEQFF
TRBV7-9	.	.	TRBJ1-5	TGTGCCAGTAACCAGCCCCAGCATTTT	CASNQPQHF
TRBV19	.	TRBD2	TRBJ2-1	TGTGCCAGTACGGTTAGCGGGTTCACCTACAATGAGCAGTTCTTC	CASTVSGFTYNEQFF
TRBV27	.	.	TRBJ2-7	TGTGCCAGCAGTTTCAACCCAGAATACGAGCAGTACTTC	CASSFNPEYEQYF
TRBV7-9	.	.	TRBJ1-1	TGTGCCAGCACCGCCGATCAGACTGAAGCTTTCTTT	CASTADQTEAFF
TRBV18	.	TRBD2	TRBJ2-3	TGTGCCAGCTCACCACCGTTAGCGGGAGAAACAGATACGCAGTATTTT	CASSPPLAGETDTQYF
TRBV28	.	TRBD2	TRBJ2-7	TGTGCCAGCAGTTATGGGGGGGGTGACTACTCCTACGAGCAGTACTTC	CASSYGGGDYSYEQYF
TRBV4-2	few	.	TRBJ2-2	TGTGCCAGCAGCCAATACCGGGACGTAAACACCGGGGAGCTGTTTTTT	CASSQYRDVNTGELFF
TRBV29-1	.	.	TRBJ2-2	TGCAGCGTTCTCTTTCCGGACACCGGGGAGCTGTTTTTT	CSVLFPDTGELFF
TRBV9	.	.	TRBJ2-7	TGTGCCAGCAGCGTAGGCCAGGCGCCGACCTACGAGCAGTACTTC	CASSVGQAPTYEQYF
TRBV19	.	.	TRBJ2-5	TGTGCCAGTAGTATCCTACAGGGTGCGGAGACCCAGTACTTC	CASSILQGAETQYF
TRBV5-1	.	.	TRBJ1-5	TGCGCCAGCAGCTCTGGCGGGGTTGAGCAGCCCCAGCATTTT	CASSSGGVEQPQHF
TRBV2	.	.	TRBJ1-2	TGTGCCAGCAGTGAGGGGGACGTGGCATCTAACTATGGCTACACCTTC	CASSEGDVASNYGYTF
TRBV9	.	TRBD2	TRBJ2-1	TGTGCCAGCAGCGTAGTGGGAGGGAGATTCAATGAGCAGTTCTTC	CASSVVGGRFNEQFF
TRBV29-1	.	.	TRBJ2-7	TGCAGCGTTGAAGGCAGAACCTACGAGCAGTACTTC	CSVEGRTYEQYF
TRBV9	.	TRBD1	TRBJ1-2	TGTGCCAGCAGCGTGGGGGGGACAGTTCCTTCTAACTATGGCTACACCTTC	CASSVGGTVPSNYGYTF
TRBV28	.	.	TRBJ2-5	TGTGCCAGCAGTCCAAACAGGGCTGCAGAGACCCAGTACTTC	CASSPNRAAETQYF
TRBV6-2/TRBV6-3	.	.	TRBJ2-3	TGTGCCAGCAGTTGGACTAGCACAGATACGCAGTATTTT	CASSWTSTDTQYF
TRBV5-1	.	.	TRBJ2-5	TGCGCCAGCAGCTTGAGGGGGTCTGAGACCCAGTACTTC	CASSLRGSETQYF
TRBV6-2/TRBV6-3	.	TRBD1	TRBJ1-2	TGTGCCAGCAGGCCCGGGACAGGGGTCCACTATGGCTACACCTTC	CASRPGTGVHYGYTF
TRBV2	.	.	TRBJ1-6	TGTGCCAGCAGTGAAGAGAATTTCTATAATTCACCCCTCCACTTT	CASSEENFYNSPLHF
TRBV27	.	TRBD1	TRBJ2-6	TGTGCCAGCAGTCTGACAGGGGGGAGCTCTGGGGCCAACGTCCTGACTTTC	CASSLTGGSSGANVLTF
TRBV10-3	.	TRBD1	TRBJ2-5	TGTGCCATCAGTCGGACAGGGGAAATCCAAGAGACCCAGTACTTC	CAISRTGEIQETQYF
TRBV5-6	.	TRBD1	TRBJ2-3	TGTGCCAGCAGCACGGGACAGGGGGCAGATACGCAGTATTTT	CASSTGQGADTQYF
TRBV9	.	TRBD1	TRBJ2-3	TGTGCCAGCGGACAGGACACAGATACGCAGTATTTT	CASGQDTDTQYF
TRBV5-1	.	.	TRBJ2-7	TGCGCCAGCAGCTTGGTAGGAATGTCCTACGAGCAGTACTTC	CASSLVGMSYEQYF
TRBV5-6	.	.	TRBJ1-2	TGTGCCAGCAGCCCCGCCGGGACATCCAACTATGGCTACACCTTC	CASSPAGTSNYGYTF
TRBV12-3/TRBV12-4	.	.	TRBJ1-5	TGTGCCAGCAGTTGGGGGACCGCCGAGGGGCAGCCCCAGCATTTT	CASSWGTAEGQPQHF
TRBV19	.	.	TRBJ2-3	TGTGCCAGTAGTATTGGCCCAGCGGGCGCGACAGATACGCAGTATTTT	CASSIGPAGATDTQYF
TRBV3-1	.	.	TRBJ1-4	TGTGCCAGCAGCCAAGATATGACGGGGGCTAATGAAAAACTGTTTTTT	CASSQDMTGANEKLFF